This T cell receptor beta chain was sequenced for a study of blood T cell repertoires in COVID-19. Study overall: COVID-19 samples, acute and convalescent, were from the United States, Italy and Spain. Sources were T cells, B-cell-depleted T cells, or PBMCs; the material itself was cDNA or gDNA.

The CDR3 loop spans 14 amino acids. Deletions cut 6 bases from V and 8 bases from J, with 18 bases between. CDR1 is MDHEN and CDR2 is SYDVKM in the germline V gene. Original processing notes: How many nucleated cells were present was estimated from reference gene primer amplification. Sequencing used immunoSEQ multiplex PCR; TCRdb keeps in-frame clones, though not all of them. V and J calls and clone size follow that table, whereas D and trimming were derived from the DNA. The profile covers around 100,000 clones, with 70% to 90% appearing a single time and just over 3% taken by the ten largest. Sequenced material: peripheral blood. The TCR originated in a man in his fifties in a cohort sampled during active COVID-19. The V and J genes are TRBV28 and TRBJ2-3, with a weak D call TRBD1 (6 bases). In nucleotides, the CDR3 is TGTGCCAGCAGCTCAGGGGAACGGTGGGGTACGCAGTATTTT. Translated: CASSSGERWGTQYF.